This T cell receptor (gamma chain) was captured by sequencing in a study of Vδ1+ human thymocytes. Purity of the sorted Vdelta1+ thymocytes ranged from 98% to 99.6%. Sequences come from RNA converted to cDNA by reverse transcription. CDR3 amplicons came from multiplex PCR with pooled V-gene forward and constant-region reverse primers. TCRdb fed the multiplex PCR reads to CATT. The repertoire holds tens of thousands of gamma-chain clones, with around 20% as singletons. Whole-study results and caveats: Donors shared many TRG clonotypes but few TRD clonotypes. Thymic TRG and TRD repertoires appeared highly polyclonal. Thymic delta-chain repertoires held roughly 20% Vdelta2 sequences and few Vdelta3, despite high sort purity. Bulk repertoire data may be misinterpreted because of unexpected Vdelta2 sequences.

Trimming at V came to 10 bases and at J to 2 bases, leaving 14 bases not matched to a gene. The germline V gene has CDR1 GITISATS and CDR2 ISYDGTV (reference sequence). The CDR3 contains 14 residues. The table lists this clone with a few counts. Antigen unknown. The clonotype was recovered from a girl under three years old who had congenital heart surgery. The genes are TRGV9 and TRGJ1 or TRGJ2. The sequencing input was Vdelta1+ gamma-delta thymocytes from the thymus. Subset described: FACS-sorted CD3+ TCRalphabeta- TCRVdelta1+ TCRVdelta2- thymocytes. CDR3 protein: CAFHPDVHYYKKLF. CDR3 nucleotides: TGTGCCTTCCACCCCGACGTGCATTATTATAAGAAACTCTTT.